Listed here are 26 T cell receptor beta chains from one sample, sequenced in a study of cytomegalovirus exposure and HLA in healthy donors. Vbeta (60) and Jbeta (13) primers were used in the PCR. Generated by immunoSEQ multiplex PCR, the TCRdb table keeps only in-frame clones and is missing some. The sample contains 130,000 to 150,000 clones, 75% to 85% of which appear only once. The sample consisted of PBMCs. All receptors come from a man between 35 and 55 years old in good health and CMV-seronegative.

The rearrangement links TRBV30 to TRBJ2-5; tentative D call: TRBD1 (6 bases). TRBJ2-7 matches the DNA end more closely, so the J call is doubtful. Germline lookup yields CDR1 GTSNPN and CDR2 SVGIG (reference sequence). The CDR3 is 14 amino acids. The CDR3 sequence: CAWSVGQGNHEQYF. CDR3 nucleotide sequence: TGTGCCTGGAGTGTAGGGCAGGGGAACCACGAGCAGTACTTC.

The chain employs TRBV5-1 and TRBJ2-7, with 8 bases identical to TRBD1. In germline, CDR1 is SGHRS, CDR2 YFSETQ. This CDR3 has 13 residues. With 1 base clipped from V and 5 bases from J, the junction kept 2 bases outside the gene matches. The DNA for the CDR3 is TGCGCCAGCAGCTTGCGGACAGGGCACGAGCAGTACTTC. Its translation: CASSLRTGHEQYF.

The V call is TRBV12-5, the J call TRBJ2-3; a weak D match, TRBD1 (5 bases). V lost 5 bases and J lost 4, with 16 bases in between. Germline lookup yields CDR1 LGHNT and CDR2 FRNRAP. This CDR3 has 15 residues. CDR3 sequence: CASGTSTQAADTQYF. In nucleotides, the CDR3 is TGTGCTAGTGGTACCTCGACACAGGCCGCAGATACGCAGTATTTT.

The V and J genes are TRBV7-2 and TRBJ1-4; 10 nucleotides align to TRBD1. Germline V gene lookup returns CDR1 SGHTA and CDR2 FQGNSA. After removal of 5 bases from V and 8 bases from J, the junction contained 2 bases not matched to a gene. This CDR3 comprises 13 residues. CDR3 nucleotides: TGTGCCAGCAGCGGGGACAGGGGAGAAAAACTGTTTTTT. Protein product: CASSGDRGEKLFF.

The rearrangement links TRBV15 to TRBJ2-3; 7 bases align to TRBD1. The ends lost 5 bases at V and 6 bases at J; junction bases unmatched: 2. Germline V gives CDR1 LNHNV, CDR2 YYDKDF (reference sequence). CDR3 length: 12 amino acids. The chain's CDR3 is CATSVQGDTQYF. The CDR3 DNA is TGTGCCACCAGCGTACAGGGGGATACGCAGTATTTT.

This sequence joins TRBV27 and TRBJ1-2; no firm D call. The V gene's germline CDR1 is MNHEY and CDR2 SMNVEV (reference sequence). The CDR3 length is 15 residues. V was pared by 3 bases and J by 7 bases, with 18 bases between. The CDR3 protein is CASSFGSSKFSGYTF. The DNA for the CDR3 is TGTGCCAGCAGTTTCGGGAGCAGTAAGTTCTCTGGCTACACCTTC.

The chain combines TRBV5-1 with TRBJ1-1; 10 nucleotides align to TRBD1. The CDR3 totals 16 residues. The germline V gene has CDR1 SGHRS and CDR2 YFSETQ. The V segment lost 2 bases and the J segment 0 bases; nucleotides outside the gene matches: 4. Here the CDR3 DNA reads TGCGCCAGCAGCTTCCGACAGGGGGCCCTGAACACTGAAGCTTTCTTT. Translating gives CASSFRQGALNTEAFF.

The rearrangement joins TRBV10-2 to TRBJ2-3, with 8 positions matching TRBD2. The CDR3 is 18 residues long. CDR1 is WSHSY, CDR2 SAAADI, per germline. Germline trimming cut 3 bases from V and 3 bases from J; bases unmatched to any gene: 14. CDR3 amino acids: CASSDRLASGGGTDTQYF. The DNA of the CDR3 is TGCGCCAGCAGTGATAGACTAGCGTCCGGGGGCGGGACAGATACGCAGTATTTT.

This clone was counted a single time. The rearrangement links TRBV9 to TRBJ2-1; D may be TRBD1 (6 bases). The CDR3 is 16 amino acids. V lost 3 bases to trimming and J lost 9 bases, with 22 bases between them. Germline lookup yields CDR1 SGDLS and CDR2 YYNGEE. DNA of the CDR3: TGTGCCAGCAGCGGAGTGGTGGGTTTTGGACAGCCTGAGCAGTTCTTC. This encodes CASSGVVGFGQPEQFF.

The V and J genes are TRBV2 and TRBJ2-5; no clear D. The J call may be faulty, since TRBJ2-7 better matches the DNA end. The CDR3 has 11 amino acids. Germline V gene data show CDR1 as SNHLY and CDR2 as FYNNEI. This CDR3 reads CASSLYHEQYF. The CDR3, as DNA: TGTGCCAGCAGCTTGTACCACGAGCAGTACTTC.

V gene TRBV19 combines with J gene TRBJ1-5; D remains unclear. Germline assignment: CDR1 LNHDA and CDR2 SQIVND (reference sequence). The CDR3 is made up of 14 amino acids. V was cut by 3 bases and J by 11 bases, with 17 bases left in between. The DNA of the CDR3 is TGTGCCAGTAGTATTAGCGGATCCAACGGGGCCCAGCATTTT. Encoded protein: CASSISGSNGAQHF.

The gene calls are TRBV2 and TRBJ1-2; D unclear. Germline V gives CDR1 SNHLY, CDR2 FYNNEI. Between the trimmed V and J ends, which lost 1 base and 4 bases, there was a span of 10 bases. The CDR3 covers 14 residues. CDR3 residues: CASSEGRGPYGYTF. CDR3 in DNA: TGTGCCAGCAGTGAAGGGAGAGGGCCCTATGGCTACACCTTC.

CDR3 sequence: CARDSGGAIEQYF. CDR3 DNA: TGTGCCAGGGATTCGGGGGGGGCCATCGAGCAGTACTTC. J is TRBJ2-7 and V is TRBV2; 8 nucleotides align to TRBD2. Germline CDR1 and CDR2: SNHLY and FYNNEI. CDR3 length: 13 residues. Unmatched junction bases numbered 10, after V lost 9 bases and J lost 6 bases.

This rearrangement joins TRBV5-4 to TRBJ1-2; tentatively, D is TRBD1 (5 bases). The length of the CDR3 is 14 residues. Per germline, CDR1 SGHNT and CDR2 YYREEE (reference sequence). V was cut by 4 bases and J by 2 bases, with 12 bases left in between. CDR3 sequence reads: CASSVNQGNYGYTF. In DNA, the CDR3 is TGTGCCAGCAGCGTCAACCAGGGAAACTATGGCTACACCTTC.

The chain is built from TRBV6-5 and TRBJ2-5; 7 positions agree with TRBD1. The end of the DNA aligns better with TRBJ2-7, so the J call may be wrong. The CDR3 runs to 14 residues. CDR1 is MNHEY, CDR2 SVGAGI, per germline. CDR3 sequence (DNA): TGTGCCAGCAGTAGACAGGGAACTAACTACGAGCAGTACTTC. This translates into CASSRQGTNYEQYF.

The CDR3 bases are TGTGCCAGCAGCTTAGAGGGGATTACTAATGAAAAACTGTTTTTT. It yields the protein CASSLEGITNEKLFF. The chain carries TRBV7-6 and TRBJ1-4, with D perhaps matching TRBD1 (5 bases). This CDR3 spans 15 amino acids. Germline assignment: CDR1 SGHVS and CDR2 FNYEAQ. The V gene lost 1 base and the J gene lost 2 bases, with 8 bases spanning the gap.

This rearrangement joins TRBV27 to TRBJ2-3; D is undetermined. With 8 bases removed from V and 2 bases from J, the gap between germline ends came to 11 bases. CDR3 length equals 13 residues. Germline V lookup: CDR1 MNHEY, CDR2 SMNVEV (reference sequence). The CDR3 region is CASSLQYTDTQYF. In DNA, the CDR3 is TGTGCCAGCTCCCTACAGTACACAGATACGCAGTATTTT.

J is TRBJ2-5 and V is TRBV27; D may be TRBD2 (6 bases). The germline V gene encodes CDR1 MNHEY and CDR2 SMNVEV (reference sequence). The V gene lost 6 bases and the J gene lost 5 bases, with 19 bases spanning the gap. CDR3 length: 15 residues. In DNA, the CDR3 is TGTGCCAGCAGCACATTAACGCGGGGTGAGGAGACCCAGTACTTC. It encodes CASSTLTRGEETQYF.

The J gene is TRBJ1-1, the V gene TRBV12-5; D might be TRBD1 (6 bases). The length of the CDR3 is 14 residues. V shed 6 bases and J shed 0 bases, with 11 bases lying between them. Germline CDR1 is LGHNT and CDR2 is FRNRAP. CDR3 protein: CASGSTGLNTEAFF. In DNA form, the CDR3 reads TGTGCTAGTGGGTCAACAGGGCTGAACACTGAAGCTTTCTTT.

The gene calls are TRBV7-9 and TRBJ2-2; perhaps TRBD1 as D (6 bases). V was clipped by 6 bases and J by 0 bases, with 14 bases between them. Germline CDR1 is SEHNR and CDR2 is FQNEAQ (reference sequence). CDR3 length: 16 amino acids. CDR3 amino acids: CASSKTGTSNTGELFF. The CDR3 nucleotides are TGTGCCAGCAGTAAGACCGGGACATCGAACACCGGGGAGCTGTTTTTT.

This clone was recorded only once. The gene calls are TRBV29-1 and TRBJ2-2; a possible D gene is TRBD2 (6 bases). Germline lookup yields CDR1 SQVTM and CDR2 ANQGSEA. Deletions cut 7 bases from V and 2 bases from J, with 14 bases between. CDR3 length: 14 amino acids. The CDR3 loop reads CSATGLINTGELFF. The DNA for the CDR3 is TGCAGCGCCACAGGACTAATCAACACCGGGGAGCTGTTTTTT.

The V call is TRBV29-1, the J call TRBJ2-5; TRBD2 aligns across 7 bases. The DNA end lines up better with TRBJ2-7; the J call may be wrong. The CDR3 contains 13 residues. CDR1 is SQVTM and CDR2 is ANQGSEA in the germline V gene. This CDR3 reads CSVEGGTYYEQYF. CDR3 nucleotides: TGCAGCGTTGAGGGGGGGACTTACTACGAGCAGTACTTC.

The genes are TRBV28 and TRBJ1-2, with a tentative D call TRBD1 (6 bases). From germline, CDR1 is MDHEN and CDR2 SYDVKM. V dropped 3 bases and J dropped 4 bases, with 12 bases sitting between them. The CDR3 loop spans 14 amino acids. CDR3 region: CASSFPPTGYGYTF. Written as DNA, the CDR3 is TGTGCCAGCAGTTTCCCCCCGACAGGCTATGGCTACACCTTC.

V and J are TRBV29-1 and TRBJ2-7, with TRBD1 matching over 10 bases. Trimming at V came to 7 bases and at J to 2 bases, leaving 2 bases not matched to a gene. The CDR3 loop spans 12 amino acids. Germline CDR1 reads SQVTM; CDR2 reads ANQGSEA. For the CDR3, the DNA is TGCAGCGGGGGGACAGGGGCCTACGAGCAGTACTTC. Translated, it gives CSGGTGAYEQYF.

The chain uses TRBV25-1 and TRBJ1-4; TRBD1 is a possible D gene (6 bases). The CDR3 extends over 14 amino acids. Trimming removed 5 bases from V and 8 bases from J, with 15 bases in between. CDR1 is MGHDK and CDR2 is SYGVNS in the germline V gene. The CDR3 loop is CASSRQDGEEKLFF. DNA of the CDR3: TGTGCCAGCAGTAGACAGGACGGGGAGGAAAAACTGTTTTTT.

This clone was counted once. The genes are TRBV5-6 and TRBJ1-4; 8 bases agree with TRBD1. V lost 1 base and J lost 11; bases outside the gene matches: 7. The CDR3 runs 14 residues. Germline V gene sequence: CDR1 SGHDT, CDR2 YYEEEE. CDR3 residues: CASSLLQGAGKLFF. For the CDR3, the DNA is TGTGCCAGCAGCTTGTTGCAGGGGGCGGGGAAACTGTTTTTT.